The rows below give T cell receptor beta chains drawn from one sample of a study of blood T cell repertoires in COVID-19. The method was immunoSEQ multiplex PCR; TCRdb's version includes in-frame clones alone and lacks a portion of them. This sample yields roughly 210,000 clones, of which less than 90% are seen a single time; about 10% belongs to the top ten. The sample was peripheral blood. Receptors were obtained from a woman older than 75 with COVID-19, enrolled during active disease. CDR3s include the opening cysteine and the closing phenylalanine or tryptophan. A D gene is named only where the DNA matches it firmly. The size field is filled for only some rows; it gives once, few, many or a size class.

>.|.|TRBV30
CARSPGTPGTGGKLFF
>.|.|TRBV2
CASSGGTDYYGYTF
>.|TRBD1|TRBV28
CASSSGQARGAFF
>.|.|TRBV18
CASSESMNTEAFF
>.|.|TRBV7-2
CASSPGLLGVELFF
>few|TRBD2|TRBV5-4
CASSRTSGYNEQFF
>.|TRBD2|TRBV28
CASSLQRGGYEQYF
>.|TRBD1|TRBV3-1/TRBV3-2
CASSQELGTGRGGYTF
>once|.|TRBV5-1
CASSFGGNTEAFF
>few|.|TRBV7-8
CASTRPGSNTGELFF
>.|TRBD1|TRBV7-2
CASSNRGQTDTQYF
>.|TRBD1|TRBV27
CASSSTDRGTYEQYF
>.|.|TRBV10-3
CAISEGALDSAEAFF
>.|TRBD1|TRBV6-5
CASSPRQGFYEQYF
>.|.|TRBV18
CASSPPAGAPSEAFF
>.|.|TRBV5-4
CASSPTGDSNYGYTF
>.|TRBD1|TRBV27
CASRDRGRDSPLHF
>.|TRBD1|TRBV7-2
CASSSGTGAINEQFF
>few|TRBD1|TRBV7-2
CASSSRGQGGNTEAFF
>.|TRBD1|TRBV28
CASSIGQGDKLFF
>once|TRBD1|TRBV11-2
CASSLAQGVNTEAFF
>.|.|TRBV5-4
CASSLRRGAGDNSPLHF
>.|.|TRBV5-1
CASRAGEGYTGELFF
>.|.|TRBV18
CASSPGATGELFF
>few|.|TRBV29-1
CSVSPLGAGYSREAFF
>once|.|TRBV27
CASSLLYRGGAKNIQYF
>.|.|TRBV6-2/TRBV6-3
CASSWRQPFYEQYF
>.|TRBD2|TRBV4-2
CASSTLSGVEQYF
>.|.|TRBV18
CASSPSGREETQYF
>.|.|TRBV5-4
CASSLGQGTIYEQFF
>few|TRBD1|TRBV18
CASSPLPTGVFGELFF
>few|TRBD1|TRBV6-5
CASSSRGTGNEKLFF
>.|.|TRBV11-3
CASSLVQGETQYF
>.|TRBD1|TRBV28
CASSAGTGETQYF
>.|TRBD2|TRBV27
CASRLAGGETQYF
>few|TRBD1|TRBV2
CASSANRGNQPQHF
>.|.|TRBV7-9
CASTSDGGRDTQYF
>.|TRBD1|TRBV5-1
CASSYDRVGYGYTF
>.|TRBD2|TRBV5-1
CASSTGLAGGQETQYF
>.|TRBD2|TRBV4-1
CATAPGLATDTQYF
>.|.|TRBV18
CASSPPNELRELFF
>.|.|TRBV5-1
CASSLGSGGDTQYF
>.|.|TRBV6-5
CASSYLQDNSPLHF
>.|.|TRBV6-5
CASSYRGQSLGYTF
>.|TRBD1|TRBV24-1
CATSDSSGTGAESPLHF
>.|TRBD2|TRBV7-8
CASSAPGRGAYNEQFF
>.|.|TRBV2
CASSVSGRVYQPQHF